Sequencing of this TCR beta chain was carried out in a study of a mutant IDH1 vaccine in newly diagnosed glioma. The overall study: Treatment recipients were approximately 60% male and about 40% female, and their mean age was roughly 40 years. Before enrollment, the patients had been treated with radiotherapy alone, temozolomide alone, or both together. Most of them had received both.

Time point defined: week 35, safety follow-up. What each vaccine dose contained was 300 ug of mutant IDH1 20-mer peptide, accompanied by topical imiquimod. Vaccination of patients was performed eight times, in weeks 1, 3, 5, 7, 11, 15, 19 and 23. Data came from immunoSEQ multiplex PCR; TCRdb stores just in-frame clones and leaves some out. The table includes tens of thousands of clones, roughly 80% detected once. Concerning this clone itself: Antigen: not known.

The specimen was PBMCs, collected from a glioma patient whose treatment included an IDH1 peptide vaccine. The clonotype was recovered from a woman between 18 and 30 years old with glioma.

CDR3 loop: CASSLGGEAFF. CDR3 DNA: TGTGCCAGCAGCTTAGGGGGTGAAGCTTTCTTT. The chain is built from TRBV7-6 and TRBJ1-1; D unresolved. Looked up from germline, CDR1 is SGHVS and CDR2 is FNYEAQ. The CDR3 length is 11 residues. The V gene lost 1 base and the J gene lost 7 bases, with 4 bases spanning the gap.